This T cell receptor beta chain derives from a study of T cells after posttransplantation cyclophosphamide. General study results and limits: Tissue-infiltrating T cells from skin or gut overlapped little with blood T cells. Later blood repertoires were often dominated by clones from the donor CD8+ memory compartment.

Sequencing was performed with immunoSEQ multiplex PCR; in TCRdb, only in-frame clones are kept and a portion is missing. The sample has approximately 10,000 clones, more than 70% seen once; the top ten hold 4% to 4.5%. V shed 4 bases and J shed 5 bases, with 21 bases lying between them. This CDR3 contains 16 residues. The germline gives CDR1 SGHAT, CDR2 FQDESV (reference sequence). Sampled 1 year posttransplant, controls received myeloablative marrow transplants, methotrexate and a calcineurin inhibitor. As for this clone: What it binds is not known.

The source was PBMCs, collected just over 440 days after allogeneic stem cell transplant with calcineurin inhibitor and methotrexate. The V gene is TRBV11-1, the J gene TRBJ2-7; the D gene is possibly TRBD1 (6 bases). This TCR was sampled from a male patient between 45 and 60 years old who received an allogeneic stem cell transplant from an unrelated donor, was CMV-positive, and had chronic GVHD only. Some T cells here may be from the graft donor. The CDR3 loop is CASSSRGKGSRDEQYF. CDR3 bases: TGTGCCAGCAGCTCCAGGGGTAAAGGCTCCCGGGACGAGCAGTACTTC. Full variable domain (outside the CDR3, taken from reference TRBV11-1 and TRBJ2-7): EAEVAQSPRYKITEKSQAVAFWCDPISGHATLYWYRQILGQGPELLVQFQDESVVDDSQLPKDRFSAERLKGVDSTLKIQPAELGDSAMYLCASSSRGKGSRDEQYFGPGTRLTVT.